Shown below are 22 T cell receptor beta chains from a single sample sequenced in a study of T cell repertoires in cytomegalovirus infection. No antigens are known for them. TCRdb used MiXCR to reprocess the reads, holding one entry per CDR3 protein. The sample contains about 900,000 distinct CDR3 sequences, under 40% of which appear only once. Sequenced here: cultured CD8+ T cells from PBMCs, sampled from culture after CMV antigen stimulation. The receptors here all came from a human donor in good health (CMV status not recorded). Some clones in this sample may be carry-over from other donors' samples.

A few counts support this clonotype. V gene TRBV6-1 combines with J gene TRBJ1-5; D is undetermined. V shed 6 bases and J shed 4 bases, with 7 bases lying between them. The CDR3 consists of 12 residues. Germline CDR1 and CDR2: MNHNS and SASEGT. The CDR3 region is CASRPGNQPQHF. The CDR3 coding sequence is TGTGCCAGCAGGCCGGGGAATCAGCCCCAGCATTTT.

The V gene is TRBV6-5, the J gene TRBJ2-3; D uncertain. Trimming shortened V by 0 bases and J by 2 bases, and 9 bases separated the two germline ends. The CDR3 contains 15 residues. Germline values: CDR1 MNHEY, CDR2 SVGAGI. The CDR3 region has the DNA TGTGCCAGCAGTTACTCGAAGAAGCCCACAGATACGCAGTATTTT. This gives the protein CASSYSKKPTDTQYF.

This clonotype came up many times. The rearrangement uses TRBV6-1 and TRBJ1-3, with D possibly being TRBD1 (5 bases). In germline, CDR1 is MNHNS, CDR2 SASEGT. There are 16 residues in the CDR3. V gave up 5 bases and J gave up 0 bases, with 14 bases separating them. The CDR3 nucleotides read TGTGCCAGCAGTTCCGGGGGGGGAAACTCTGGAAACACCATATATTTT. Protein sequence: CASSSGGGNSGNTIYF.

V usage is TRBV10-3 and J usage is TRBJ2-1; TRBD1 matches at 9 bases. Germline-derived CDR1 and CDR2 are ENHRY and SYGVKD. Trimming cost V 0 bases and J 2 bases; bases outside gene matches: 8. This CDR3 contains 18 residues. The CDR3 region has the DNA TGTGCCATCAGTGAGTCGAAAAGCGGGACAGGGCCCTACAATGAGCAGTTCTTC. Protein sequence: CAISESKSGTGPYNEQFF.

This clonotype turned up a few times. The chain couples TRBV7-4 to TRBJ1-1; 7 nucleotides agree with TRBD1. The V gene's germline CDR1 is SGHVT and CDR2 SQSDAQ. With 6 bases clipped from V and 3 bases from J, the junction kept 10 bases outside the gene matches. The CDR3 is 15 residues long. This chain's CDR3 is CASRERQGRDTEAFF. CDR3 nucleotide sequence: TGTGCCAGCAGAGAACGACAGGGTCGGGACACTGAAGCTTTCTTT. Using reference TRBV7-4 and TRBJ1-1 for the parts outside the CDR3, the full variable domain is GAGVSQSPRYKVAKRGRDVALRCDSISGHVTLYWYRQTLGQGSEVLTYSQSDAQRDKSGRPSGRFSAERPERSVSTLKIQRTEQGDSAVYLCASRERQGRDTEAFFGQGTRLTVV.

There are a few counts of this clonotype. The chain employs TRBV2 and TRBJ2-3; no clear D gene. V dropped 8 bases and J dropped 0 bases, with 9 bases sitting between them. Germline-derived CDR1 and CDR2 are SNHLY and FYNNEI. This CDR3 is 13 amino acids long. CDR3 sequence reads: CASVPKSTDTQYF. The CDR3 coding sequence is TGTGCCAGCGTTCCCAAAAGCACAGATACGCAGTATTTT.

The chain couples TRBV12-3 or TRBV12-4 to TRBJ1-4, with 7 bases matching TRBD1. The CDR3 is 12 amino acids. Losses at the gene ends were 4 bases for V and 10 bases for J; bases not matched to a gene: 3. Here the CDR3 reads CASSSTGVKLFF. Here the CDR3 DNA reads TGTGCCAGCAGTTCTACAGGGGTAAAACTGTTTTTT.

This chain joins TRBV18 and TRBJ1-2; 8 bases are shared with TRBD1. This CDR3 is built from 17 residues. Germline CDR1 and CDR2: KGHSH and LQKENI. V lost 0 bases to trimming and J lost 1 base; unmatched junction nucleotides: 7. In DNA, the CDR3 is TGTGCCAGCTCACCACCGGTCAGGACAGGGCTTAACTATGGCTACACCTTC. As protein: CASSPPVRTGLNYGYTF. Using reference TRBV18 and TRBJ1-2 for the parts outside the CDR3, the full variable domain is NAGVMQNPRHLVRRRGQEARLRCSPMKGHSHVYWYRQLPEEGLKFMVYLQKENIIDESGMPKERFSAEFPKEGPSILRIQQVVRGDSAAYFCASSPPVRTGLNYGYTFGSGTRLTVV.

V usage is TRBV9 and J usage is TRBJ1-2; a weak D match, TRBD1 (6 bases). The CDR3 spans 15 residues. V lost 4 bases and J 2 bases, leaving 15 bases between the germline ends. Germline CDR1 SGDLS, CDR2 YYNGEE. This chain's CDR3 is CASSIYGGTNYGYTF. The CDR3 bases are TGTGCCAGCAGCATATACGGGGGGACAAACTATGGCTACACCTTC.

This clonotype was seen more than once but under ten times. This chain joins TRBV6-2 or TRBV6-3 and TRBJ2-5; the match to TRBD2 covers 7 bases. Germline CDR1 MNHEY, CDR2 SVGEGT. This CDR3 has 14 residues. The V gene end was trimmed by 7 bases and the J gene end by 4 bases; junction bases not matched to a gene: 9. As DNA, the CDR3 is TGTGCCAGCATAAAGCGGGGAATGGGAGAGACCCAGTACTTC. Protein: CASIKRGMGETQYF.

There are a few counts of this clonotype. The J gene is TRBJ2-1, the V gene TRBV28; TRBD1 is a possible D gene (6 bases). Germline loops: CDR1 MDHEN, CDR2 SYDVKM. The V end was cut by 7 bases, the J end by 8 bases, with 21 bases between. CDR3 length: 15 amino acids. CDR3 DNA sequence: TGTGCCAGCACCCTGACAGGCAGACCCGCCGATGAGCAGTTCTTC. This translates into CASTLTGRPADEQFF.

The J gene is TRBJ2-1, the V gene TRBV10-3; 7 nucleotides match TRBD1. Germline V gene lookup returns CDR1 ENHRY and CDR2 SYGVKD. The trim removed 8 bases at V and 8 bases at J, leaving 9 bases unmatched. This CDR3 has 13 amino acids. CDR3: CAILDRVSDEQFF. CDR3 DNA sequence: TGTGCCATCCTAGACAGGGTATCAGATGAGCAGTTCTTC.

J is TRBJ2-3 and V is TRBV19; 9 nucleotides agree with TRBD2. This CDR3 region has 19 residues. The germline CDR1 and CDR2 sequences are LNHDA and SQIVND (reference sequence). With V trimmed by 5 bases and J by 4 bases, 19 bases remained unmatched. The CDR3 loop is CASSVTVPQEGLASDTQYF. DNA of the CDR3: TGTGCCAGTAGTGTGACAGTACCCCAGGAGGGACTAGCATCAGATACGCAGTATTTT.

This clonotype was picked up many times. The genes are TRBV7-3 and TRBJ2-2; possibly TRBD1 or TRBD2 for D (5 bases each). CDR3 length: 15 amino acids. Germline lookup yields CDR1 SGHTA and CDR2 FQGTGA. Trimming cost V 3 bases and J 0 bases, with 8 bases left between them. CDR3 residues: CASSFGDPNTGELFF. Here the CDR3 DNA reads TGTGCCAGCAGCTTCGGGGACCCGAACACCGGGGAGCTGTTTTTT.

This clonotype has a count of ten or more. This sequence joins TRBV7-6 and TRBJ2-7; 8 nucleotides align to TRBD2. CDR3 size: 13 residues. After removal of 5 bases from V and 1 base from J, the junction contained 1 base not matched to a gene. Germline loops: CDR1 SGHVS, CDR2 FNYEAQ. The chain's CDR3 is CASSPSGSYEQYF. The CDR3 bases are TGTGCCAGCAGCCCTAGCGGGTCCTACGAGCAGTACTTC.

The chain has TRBV2 and TRBJ2-7, with TRBD2 matching 7 bases. CDR1 and CDR2 from the germline V gene are SNHLY and FYNNEI. V gave up 7 bases and J gave up 5 bases; unmatched junction bases: 5. The CDR3 sequence is 12 residues long. This CDR3 is CASMGGYHEQYF. The CDR3 DNA sequence: TGTGCCAGCATGGGGGGGTACCACGAGCAGTACTTC. The entire variable domain, with the rest obtained from reference TRBV2 and TRBJ2-7, is as follows: EPEVTQTPSHQVTQMGQEVILRCVPISNHLYFYWYRQILGQKVEFLVSFYNNEISEKSEIFDDQFSVERPDGSNFTLKIRSTKLEDSAMYFCASMGGYHEQYFGPGTRLTVT.

V gene TRBV27 combines with J gene TRBJ1-1, with D unresolved. The CDR3 runs to 14 residues. The germline V and J ends were trimmed by 0 bases and 6 bases, with 11 bases remaining between them. The germline CDR1 and CDR2 sequences are MNHEY and SMNVEV (reference sequence). Written as DNA, the CDR3 is TGTGCCAGCAGTTTATCGCCCAATTTCTCTGAAGCTTTCTTT. Its translation: CASSLSPNFSEAFF.

In its sample, this clonotype was seen many times. This chain joins TRBV7-9 and TRBJ2-2, with D perhaps matching TRBD1 (5 bases). The germline V gene encodes CDR1 SEHNR and CDR2 FQNEAQ (reference sequence). V gave up 4 bases and J gave up 1 base, with 10 bases separating them. CDR3 length equals 15 residues. The CDR3 is CASSSYDRNTGELFF. CDR3 sequence (DNA): TGTGCCAGCAGCTCTTACGACAGGAACACCGGGGAGCTGTTTTTT.

V and J are TRBV6-1 and TRBJ2-3, with 9 bases identical to TRBD1. The length of the CDR3 is 15 residues. V shed 4 bases, J shed 4 bases, and the junction held 6 bases outside the gene matches. CDR1 MNHNS and CDR2 SASEGT come from the germline V gene. CDR3 region: CASSGRDRDPDTQYF. DNA for the CDR3: TGTGCCAGCAGTGGCCGGGACAGGGACCCAGATACGCAGTATTTT.

The chain is built from TRBV19 and TRBJ1-1; TRBD1 aligns across 8 bases. The CDR3 extends over 13 amino acids. V shed 3 bases, J shed 6 bases, and the junction held 3 bases outside the gene matches. Looked up from germline, CDR1 is LNHDA and CDR2 is SQIVND (reference sequence). The CDR3 region has the DNA TGTGCCAGTAGTATCCGGGACAGGTCTGAAGCTTTCTTT. Translated, it gives CASSIRDRSEAFF.

V and J are TRBV4-1 and TRBJ2-1; a weak D match, TRBD1 (6 bases). The CDR3 is made up of 21 amino acids. Germline loops: CDR1 MGHRA, CDR2 YSYEKL. The germline V and J ends were trimmed by 0 bases and 4 bases, with 28 bases remaining between them. The CDR3 protein is CASSQEALQGLSSYTYNEQFF. The CDR3 DNA reads as TGCGCCAGCAGCCAAGAAGCTCTACAGGGTCTTTCTTCATATACGTACAATGAGCAGTTCTTC.

This clonotype was seen ten or more times. The gene calls are TRBV7-2 and TRBJ2-1; TRBD1 matches at 7 bases. In germline, CDR1 is SGHTA, CDR2 FQGNSA. Germline trimming cut 0 bases from V and 6 bases from J; bases unmatched to any gene: 2. The CDR3 has 14 amino acids. The DNA of the CDR3 is TGTGCCAGCAGCTTAGCACCAGGGGGCAATGAGCAGTTCTTC. Amino acid sequence: CASSLAPGGNEQFF.